The 29 T cell receptor beta chains below were found in one sample sequenced in a study of blood T cells in healthy people across ages. It was with a sample-barcoded 5' primer and a J-beta primer mix that a second PCR of roughly 6 to 11 cycles was run. TCRdb recomputed calls from the 5' RACE reads with MiXCR, one row per CDR3 protein. There are around 1,600,000 distinct CDR3 sequences in the sample; under 55% occur only once, and around 4% lies in the top ten. The source material was blood. The receptors shown here come from a woman aged 18-30 years in good health.

CDR3 in DNA: TGTGCCAGTAGCTTCTTCGGGACGGGCACAGATACGCAGTATTTT. Translation: CASSFFGTGTDTQYF. The chain uses TRBV28 and TRBJ2-3, with D possibly called TRBD1 or TRBD2 (5 bases each). Germline V lookup: CDR1 MDHEN, CDR2 SYDVKM. The germline V and J ends were trimmed by 9 bases and 1 base, with 17 bases remaining between them. The CDR3 contains 15 residues.

The chain employs TRBV5-1 and TRBJ1-1; weak D call: TRBD1 (6 bases). The CDR3 has 15 residues. CDR1 and CDR2 from the germline V gene are SGHRS and YFSETQ. Deletions cut 0 bases from V and 2 bases from J, with 11 bases between. CDR3 protein: CASSLGVGANTEAFF. DNA of the CDR3: TGCGCCAGCAGCTTGGGAGTGGGGGCTAACACTGAAGCTTTCTTT.

This clonotype came up a few times. This chain joins TRBV4-3 and TRBJ1-2; weak D call: TRBD1 (6 bases). Germline V gives CDR1 LGHNA, CDR2 YSLEER. V was shortened by 0 bases and J by 1 base, with 12 bases between the two germline ends. The CDR3 consists of 16 residues. CDR3 region: CASSQDWTDLNYGYTF. The CDR3 DNA reads as TGCGCCAGCAGCCAAGATTGGACAGATCTTAACTATGGCTACACCTTC.

This clonotype was observed a few times. The chain joins TRBV5-1 to TRBJ2-3, with D possibly matching TRBD1 (5 bases). This CDR3 has 15 residues. Germline CDR1 and CDR2: SGHRS and YFSETQ. V lost 4 bases and J lost 0, with 12 bases in between. The CDR3 here is CASSPGDRSTDTQYF. CDR3 DNA sequence: TGCGCCAGCAGCCCCGGAGACAGAAGCACAGATACGCAGTATTTT.

J is TRBJ2-5 and V is TRBV5-1; the D call may be TRBD1 or TRBD2 (6 bases each). With the DNA end fitting TRBJ2-7 better, the J assignment may be wrong. Per germline, CDR1 SGHRS and CDR2 YFSETQ. The CDR3 consists of 14 residues. Here the CDR3 DNA reads TGCGCCAGCAGCGTAACAGGGAGGACGGACGAGCAGTACTTC. Its translation: CASSVTGRTDEQYF.

In DNA form, the CDR3 reads TGTGCCAGCAGTGACTCAGCGGGGGGGAACAATGAGCAGTACTTC. Translated, it gives CASSDSAGGNNEQYF. The chain joins TRBV6-4 to TRBJ2-5, with 10 bases aligning to TRBD2. Germline V gene sequence: CDR1 MRHNA, CDR2 SNTAGT. The CDR3 runs 15 residues. J was trimmed by 11 bases and V by 0 bases; bases with no gene match: 9.

This clonotype was recorded a few times. The CDR3 bases are TGCAGCGTGCCCCCGCAGGGCAAGAACACCGGGGAGCTGTTTTTT. The encoded protein is CSVPPQGKNTGELFF. This chain joins TRBV29-1 and TRBJ2-2; maybe TRBD1 (5 bases). There are 15 residues in the CDR3. Germline CDR1 and CDR2: SQVTM and ANQGSEA. V was cut by 6 bases and J by 1 base, with 15 bases left in between.

As regards this clonotype: An end of the junction does not agree with germline; a read error may underlie this. This chain connects TRBV15 to TRBJ1-4; D might be TRBD1 (6 bases). There are 15 residues in the CDR3. The germline CDR1 and CDR2 sequences are LNHNV and YYDKDF (reference sequence). In DNA form, the CDR3 reads TGTGCCACCGGCAGAGATCGGGCAGGGGTTGAAAAACTGTTTTTT. Protein: CATGRDRAGVEKLFF.

The chain couples TRBV4-2 to TRBJ2-2; D remains ambiguous. Deletions cut 4 bases from V and 3 bases from J, with 15 bases between. The germline V gene encodes CDR1 LGHNA and CDR2 YNFKEQ. CDR3 length: 16 amino acids. The CDR3 region is CASSPRLSVDTGELFF. In DNA, the CDR3 is TGTGCCAGCAGCCCTCGGCTCTCGGTAGACACCGGGGAGCTGTTTTTT.

This chain connects TRBV4-1 to TRBJ2-1; D is unresolved. V lost 0 bases to trimming and J lost 3 bases, with 12 bases between them. The germline V gene has CDR1 MGHRA and CDR2 YSYEKL. The CDR3 has 16 residues. CDR3 nucleotides: TGCGCCAGCAGCCAAGATCGGGCCTCACTCTACAATGAGCAGTTCTTC. This gives the protein CASSQDRASLYNEQFF.

V gene TRBV5-1 combines with J gene TRBJ2-7; 8 bases align to TRBD2. The DNA matches TRBJ2-5 better at its end, which makes the J call doubtful. CDR3 length equals 14 residues. From germline, CDR1 is SGHRS and CDR2 YFSETQ. The CDR3 sequence: CASSNSGIIETQYF. The CDR3 DNA reads TGCGCCAGCAGCAATAGCGGGATTATCGAGACCCAGTACTTC.

The chain uses TRBV12-3 or TRBV12-4 and TRBJ2-7; D might be TRBD2 (6 bases). The CDR3 is 15 residues long. The germline V and J ends were trimmed by 5 bases and 3 bases, with 17 bases remaining between them. This CDR3 is CASSRAGLNFYEQYF. The CDR3 DNA follows: TGTGCCAGCAGTCGGGCGGGGTTGAATTTCTACGAGCAGTACTTC.

This sequence joins TRBV20-1 and TRBJ2-5; possibly TRBD2 for D (5 bases). The CDR3 spans 13 residues. With 0 bases removed from V and 5 bases from J, the gap between germline ends came to 10 bases. Per germline, CDR1 DFQATT and CDR2 SNEGSKA (reference sequence). CDR3 in DNA: TGCAGTGCTAGAGACTTATCGGGGGAGACCCAGTACTTC. Protein product: CSARDLSGETQYF.

The chain joins TRBV18 to TRBJ2-7, with 8 nucleotides matching TRBD2. Germline loops: CDR1 KGHSH, CDR2 LQKENI. The CDR3 length is 17 residues. The trim removed 0 bases at V and 4 bases at J, leaving 11 bases unmatched. The CDR3 spells CASSPPGPGLELYEQYF. DNA for the CDR3: TGTGCCAGCTCACCACCGGGGCCGGGACTAGAATTATACGAGCAGTACTTC.

Details on this clonotype: Just one base apart from a much larger clone, this may be a read error. The chain links TRBV4-2 to TRBJ1-1, with D possibly being TRBD1 (5 bases). This CDR3 has 15 residues. Germline lookup yields CDR1 LGHNA and CDR2 YNFKEQ. The CDR3 DNA reads as TGTGCCAGCAACCAAGATTGGGGGGGGTACACTGAAGCTTTCTTT. Translating gives CASNQDWGGYTEAFF.

This clonotype turned up a few times. The V gene is TRBV7-9, the J gene TRBJ2-5; no clear D. This CDR3 contains 13 residues. Germline loops: CDR1 SEHNR, CDR2 FQNEAQ (reference sequence). V gave up 3 bases and J gave up 5 bases, with 10 bases separating them. The CDR3 sequence: CASSLQVWETQYF. The CDR3 nucleotides read TGTGCCAGCAGCTTGCAGGTCTGGGAGACCCAGTACTTC.

This clonotype was detected only once. The V gene is TRBV5-1, the J gene TRBJ2-3; 7 bases agree with TRBD2. Germline values: CDR1 SGHRS, CDR2 YFSETQ. The CDR3 totals 13 residues. J gave up 5 bases and V 5 bases, and 5 bases lay outside the gene matches. In DNA form, the CDR3 reads TGCGCCAGCAGGAGTCCGGGGGGAGATACGCAGTATTTT. Its translation: CASRSPGGDTQYF.

This clonotype was found a few times. A junction end diverges from the germline sequence, so it may reflect a read error. The chain is built from TRBV7-7 and TRBJ2-6; the D gene is possibly TRBD1 (5 bases). The germline V gene has CDR1 SSHAT and CDR2 FNYEAQ (reference sequence). This CDR3 region has 15 residues. CDR3 sequence (DNA): TGTGCTAGCAGCTTGGGCGGCTCTGGGGCCAACGTCCCGACTTTC. Translating gives CASSLGGSGANVPTF.

The chain links TRBV7-2 to TRBJ1-1; no definite D call. V shed 2 bases and J shed 4 bases, with 11 bases lying between them. Germline CDR1 reads SGHTA; CDR2 reads FQGNSA. The CDR3 has 14 residues. CDR3 sequence (DNA): TGTGCCAGCAGCTTATCTGCCGGGGTCACTGAAGCTTTCTTT. It is translated as CASSLSAGVTEAFF.

This clonotype came up a few times. This chain links TRBV6-2 or TRBV6-3 with TRBJ1-2; no definite D call. In germline, CDR1 is MNHEY, CDR2 SVGEGT. This CDR3 has 13 amino acids. Trimming shortened V by 0 bases and J by 6 bases, and 8 bases separated the two germline ends. CDR3 in amino acids: CASSYSGSDGYTF. The CDR3 nucleotides read TGTGCCAGCAGTTACTCCGGGAGCGATGGCTACACCTTC.

This clonotype came up a few times. This chain joins TRBV10-3 and TRBJ2-7; the D is unclear. The germline CDR1 and CDR2 sequences are ENHRY and SYGVKD. The CDR3 is 14 amino acids. The V gene lost 3 bases and the J gene lost 4 bases, with 13 bases spanning the gap. CDR3 coding DNA: TGTGCCATCAGTGAATTTGGACCCTTATACGAGCAGTACTTC. This gives the protein CAISEFGPLYEQYF.

The genes are TRBV6-2 or TRBV6-3 and TRBJ2-1; 13 nucleotides align to TRBD2. CDR1 and CDR2 from the germline V gene are MNHEY and SVGEGT. V shed 6 bases and J 4 bases; nucleotides not matched to a gene: 6. The CDR3 consists of 16 residues. Here the CDR3 reads CASSNRLAGGYNEQFF. CDR3 sequence (DNA): TGTGCCAGCAGCAACCGACTAGCGGGAGGTTACAATGAGCAGTTCTTC.

The sample holds many counts of this clonotype. This chain connects TRBV29-1 to TRBJ2-7; 9 positions agree with TRBD2. The V segment lost 1 base and the J segment 6 bases; nucleotides outside the gene matches: 1. The CDR3 runs 12 residues. Per the germline V gene, CDR1 is SQVTM and CDR2 is ANQGSEA. In DNA form, the CDR3 reads TGCAGCGTTGAAGGGACTAGCGCCGAGCAGTACTTC. Protein sequence: CSVEGTSAEQYF.

This chain links TRBV7-9 with TRBJ1-4; D not resolved. Looked up from germline, CDR1 is SEHNR and CDR2 is FQNEAQ (reference sequence). V was cut by 11 bases and J by 0 bases, with 10 bases left in between. The CDR3 sequence is 13 residues long. DNA of the CDR3: TGTGCCTCGCGCCAGGCAACTAATGAAAAACTGTTTTTT. Translation gives CASRQATNEKLFF. Full variable domain (remainder filled in from reference TRBV7-9 and TRBJ1-4): DTGVSQNPRHKITKRGQNVTFRCDPISEHNRLYWYRQTLGQGPEFLTYFQNEAQLEKSRLLSDRFSAERPKGSFSTLEIQRTEQGDSAMYLCASRQATNEKLFFGSGTQLSVL.

The rearrangement links TRBV20-1 to TRBJ1-1; D call uncertain. The germline V gene encodes CDR1 DFQATT and CDR2 SNEGSKA (reference sequence). The length of the CDR3 is 13 residues. The V end lost 0 bases, the J end lost 10 bases, and 15 bases lay between the germline ends. As DNA, the CDR3 is TGCAGTGCTAGAGATTGGAAAGTCGTGGGAGCTTTCTTT. As protein: CSARDWKVVGAFF.

This clonotype was seen a few times. The chain employs TRBV11-2 and TRBJ2-1, with TRBD2 as a possible D gene (5 bases). CDR3 length: 14 residues. Germline V lookup: CDR1 SGHAT, CDR2 FQNNGV. Trimming took 4 bases from V and 0 from J, leaving 7 bases between them. CDR3: CASSSTNSYNEQFF. The DNA of the CDR3 is TGTGCCAGCAGCTCGACTAACTCCTACAATGAGCAGTTCTTC.

This clonotype was observed many times. V usage is TRBV12-3 or TRBV12-4 and J usage is TRBJ2-3; perhaps D is TRBD1 or TRBD2 (5 bases each). V was pared by 8 bases and J by 0 bases, with 9 bases between. The CDR3 has 13 residues. In DNA form, the CDR3 reads TGTGCCAGCGTGGGACCCAGCACAGATACGCAGTATTTT. Residues: CASVGPSTDTQYF.

The chain links TRBV19 to TRBJ1-6; no reliable D call. Deletions cut 3 bases from V and 7 bases from J, with 7 bases between. This CDR3 has 13 residues. Germline CDR1 is LNHDA and CDR2 is SQIVND (reference sequence). The CDR3 loop reads CASSIEANSPLHF. The CDR3 nucleotides read TGTGCCAGTAGTATCGAGGCCAATTCACCCCTCCACTTT.

This chain connects TRBV28 to TRBJ2-1, with 9 bases aligning to TRBD2. The V gene's germline CDR1 is MDHEN and CDR2 SYDVKM. V trimming: 7 bases; J trimming: 0 bases; junction bases outside the gene matches: 10. The length of the CDR3 is 17 residues. The CDR3 reads CASILAGLAGSYNEQFF. The CDR3 DNA reads TGTGCCAGCATCCTCGCGGGACTAGCAGGCTCCTACAATGAGCAGTTCTTC.